These 2 T cell receptor beta chains came from one sample sequenced in a study of blood T cell repertoires in COVID-19. Clones were read by immunoSEQ multiplex PCR, and TCRdb kept only the in-frame ones, dropping some. This table holds a few hundred thousand clones, 75% to 90% found once. Sequences were obtained from PBMCs or T cells enriched from blood (not recorded which). These receptors were obtained from a young man who had recovered from COVID-19.

The CDR3 region has the DNA TGTGCCAGCAGCTCACTAGGGCAGGGGGATAAAGAGGAAAAACTGTTTTTT. Translated: CASSSLGQGDKEEKLFF. The V gene is TRBV5-4, the J gene TRBJ1-4; 7 bases map to TRBD1. V gave up 3 bases and J gave up 8 bases; unmatched junction bases: 16. This CDR3 is 17 amino acids long. Germline V gene data show CDR1 as SGHNT and CDR2 as YYREEE (reference sequence).

The chain employs TRBV28 and TRBJ2-7, with TRBD2 matching 9 bases. The ends lost 4 bases at V and 4 bases at J; junction bases unmatched: 11. The CDR3 length is 16 residues. Germline CDR1 MDHEN, CDR2 SYDVKM. CDR3 in DNA: TGTGCCAGCAGTTCCCAGCGGGAGGATCAAAGGTACGAGCAGTACTTC. It translates to CASSSQREDQRYEQYF.